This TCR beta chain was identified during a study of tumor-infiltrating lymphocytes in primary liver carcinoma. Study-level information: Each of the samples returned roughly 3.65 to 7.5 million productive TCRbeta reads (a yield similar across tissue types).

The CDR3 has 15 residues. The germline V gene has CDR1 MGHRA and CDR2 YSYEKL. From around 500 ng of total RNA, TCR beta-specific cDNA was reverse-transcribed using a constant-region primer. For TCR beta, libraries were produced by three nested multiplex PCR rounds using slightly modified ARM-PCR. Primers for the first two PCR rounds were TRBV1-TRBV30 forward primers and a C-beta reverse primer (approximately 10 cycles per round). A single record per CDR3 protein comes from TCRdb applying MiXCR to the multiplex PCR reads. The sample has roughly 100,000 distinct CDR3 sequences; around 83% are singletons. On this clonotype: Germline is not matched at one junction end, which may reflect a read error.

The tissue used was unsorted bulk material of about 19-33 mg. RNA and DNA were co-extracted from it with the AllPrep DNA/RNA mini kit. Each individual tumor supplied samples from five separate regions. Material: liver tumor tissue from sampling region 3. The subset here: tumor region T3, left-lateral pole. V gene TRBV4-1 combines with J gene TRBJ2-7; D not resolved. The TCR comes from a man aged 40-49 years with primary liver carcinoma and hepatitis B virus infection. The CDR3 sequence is CAGSRPDSLSYEKYF. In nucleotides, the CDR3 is TGCGCCGGCAGTCGACCCGACTCCCTCTCCTACGAGAAGTACTTC.